A single sample gave rise to the 22 T cell receptor beta chains below, sequenced in a study of blood T cell repertoires in COVID-19. TCRdb's table, derived via immunoSEQ multiplex PCR, lists solely in-frame clones and lacks some. The sample includes 240,000 or so clones, about 68% seen only once; the top ten take around 3.2%. Material for sequencing was peripheral blood. The receptors were gathered from a woman aged 80 or over with acute or convalescent COVID-19.

This clone was recorded a few times. V and J are TRBV6-5 and TRBJ1-1, with 8 nucleotides matching TRBD1. The V gene end was trimmed by 5 bases and the J gene end by 5 bases; junction bases not matched to a gene: 7. Per germline, CDR1 MNHEY and CDR2 SVGAGI. The CDR3 is 14 residues long. CDR3 coding DNA: TGTGCCAGCAGTCCCCAGGGGGCTCGGACTGAAGCTTTCTTT. It codes for CASSPQGARTEAFF.

The rearrangement joins TRBV6-1 to TRBJ1-2, with a weak D call TRBD1 (6 bases). The germline CDR1 and CDR2 sequences are MNHNS and SASEGT. V lost 0 bases and J lost 8, with 13 bases in between. This CDR3 is built from 14 residues. The CDR3 DNA sequence: TGTGCCAGCAGTGAAGCCAGACAGGCCGGGGGCTACACCTTC. Translation: CASSEARQAGGYTF.

The rearrangement links TRBV6-5 to TRBJ2-7; weak D call: TRBD1 (6 bases). Trimming pared 0 bases from V and 5 bases from J, leaving 11 bases between. CDR3 size: 14 residues. Germline V CDR1 and CDR2: MNHEY, SVGAGI. The CDR3 spells CASSYSYRVHEQYF. The CDR3 DNA follows: TGTGCCAGCAGTTACTCCTACAGGGTACACGAGCAGTACTTC.

Here the CDR3 reads CASKRTGEETQYF. CDR3 nucleotide sequence: TGTGCCAGCAAGAGGACAGGAGAAGAGACCCAGTACTTC. This chain uses TRBV6-5 with TRBJ2-5; 7 positions agree with TRBD1. V dropped 7 bases and J dropped 3; count of bases not matched to a gene: 5. Germline V gives CDR1 MNHEY, CDR2 SVGAGI. This CDR3 contains 13 residues.

This sequence joins TRBV12-5 and TRBJ2-2; D remains unclear. Germline V CDR1 and CDR2: LGHNT, FRNRAP. The CDR3 contains 15 residues. V shed 0 bases and J shed 4 bases, with 9 bases lying between them. The CDR3 region is CASGLVLSTTGELFF. Written as DNA, the CDR3 is TGTGCTAGTGGTTTGGTACTGAGTACCACCGGGGAGCTGTTTTTT.

V usage is TRBV6-5 and J usage is TRBJ1-2, with a possible D match to TRBD1 (5 bases). The CDR3 covers 14 residues. Germline V lookup: CDR1 MNHEY, CDR2 SVGAGI. V was clipped by 2 bases and J by 4 bases, with 11 bases between them. In nucleotides, the CDR3 is TGTGCCAGCAGTTACAAGGAAAGGGGCTATGGCTACACCTTC. This sequence encodes CASSYKERGYGYTF.

This chain links TRBV6-1 with TRBJ1-2; D is uncertain. Trimming cost V 2 bases and J 4 bases, with 17 bases left between them. The CDR3 loop spans 16 amino acids. Germline-derived CDR1 and CDR2 are MNHNS and SASEGT. DNA of the CDR3: TGTGCCAGCAGTGAAAGGTTGGCCAGGACTTCCTATGGCTACACCTTC. It yields the protein CASSERLARTSYGYTF.

The genes are TRBV5-1 and TRBJ2-3; perhaps TRBD1 as D (6 bases). CDR3 length equals 17 residues. CDR1 is SGHRS and CDR2 is YFSETQ in the germline V gene. V was trimmed by 0 bases and J by 1 base, leaving 15 bases between them. The CDR3 region has the DNA TGCGCCAGCAGCTTGGCCCCACAGGGCTCGGGCACAGATACGCAGTATTTT. It encodes CASSLAPQGSGTDTQYF.

This chain joins TRBV7-8 and TRBJ2-5, with D perhaps TRBD1 (8 bases). The CDR3 length is 15 residues. Germline V gene lookup returns CDR1 SGHVS and CDR2 FQNEAQ. Deletions cut 5 bases from V and 5 bases from J, with 18 bases between. CDR3 residues: CASSPTGGVWETQYF. The DNA of the CDR3 is TGTGCCAGCAGCCCAACAGGGGGGGTGTGGGAGACCCAGTACTTC.

The chain combines TRBV6-5 with TRBJ2-7; TRBD2 matches 9 bases. The CDR3 is 14 amino acids. With 7 bases clipped from V and 3 bases from J, the junction kept 7 bases outside the gene matches. CDR1 is MNHEY and CDR2 is SVGAGI in the germline V gene. The chain's CDR3 is CASILSGRGYEQYF. In DNA, the CDR3 is TGTGCCAGCATCCTTAGCGGGAGAGGCTACGAGCAGTACTTC.

This sequence joins TRBV5-1 and TRBJ1-1, with D maybe TRBD1 (6 bases). The CDR3 is 13 amino acids. Trimming took off 3 bases at V and 3 bases at J, with 9 bases between the two ends. Per germline, CDR1 SGHRS and CDR2 YFSETQ. This CDR3 is CASSSDSYTEAFF. As DNA, the CDR3 is TGCGCCAGCAGCTCGGACAGTTACACTGAAGCTTTCTTT.

The V call is TRBV3-1 (or the pseudogene TRBV3-2), the J call TRBJ1-5; D call uncertain. This CDR3 has 14 residues. The V gene's germline CDR1 is LGHDT and CDR2 YNNKEL (reference sequence). V was cut by 1 base and J by 7 bases, with 11 bases left in between. CDR3 region: CASSQGGKGQPQHF. In DNA, the CDR3 is TGTGCCAGCAGCCAAGGAGGGAAGGGACAGCCCCAGCATTTT.

DNA for the CDR3: TGTGCCAGCAGCTTAGGGCAGGGTTGGTACAATGAGCAGTTCTTC. Translation gives CASSLGQGWYNEQFF. The gene calls are TRBV11-2 and TRBJ2-1; possible D gene TRBD1, 5 bases. The V gene lost 1 base and the J gene lost 4 bases, with 11 bases spanning the gap. The CDR3 spans 15 residues. Per the germline V gene, CDR1 is SGHAT and CDR2 is FQNNGV. The complete variable domain, with remaining parts taken from reference TRBV11-2 and TRBJ2-1, reads EAGVAQSPRYKIIEKRQSVAFWCNPISGHATLYWYQQILGQGPKLLIQFQNNGVVDDSQLPKDRFSAERLKGVDSTLKIQPAKLEDSAVYLCASSLGQGWYNEQFFGPGTRLTVL.

This chain links TRBV4-1 with TRBJ2-1; 15 bases map to TRBD2. CDR1 is MGHRA and CDR2 is YSYEKL in the germline V gene. V lost 3 bases to trimming and J lost 8 bases; unmatched junction nucleotides: 11. This CDR3 has 18 amino acids. CDR3: CASSQSDMGLAGGHEQFF. The CDR3 DNA follows: TGCGCCAGCAGCCAGTCCGATATGGGACTAGCGGGAGGCCATGAGCAGTTCTTC.

The V gene is TRBV4-1, the J gene TRBJ1-3; no clear D gene. CDR1 is MGHRA, CDR2 YSYEKL, per germline. V lost 4 bases, J lost 1 base, and 23 bases lay in between. The CDR3 spans 19 residues. CDR3 sequence reads: CASSPYSGARLLSGNTIYF. For the CDR3, the DNA is TGCGCCAGCAGCCCTTACTCGGGTGCCAGACTCCTTTCTGGAAACACCATATATTTT.

V is TRBV7-2 and J is TRBJ1-1; a weak D match, TRBD1 (5 bases). V was clipped by 4 bases and J by 3 bases, with 21 bases between them. Germline CDR1 and CDR2: SGHTA and FQGNSA. The CDR3 extends over 17 amino acids. CDR3: CASSSNPMRDGDTEAFF. The CDR3 nucleotides are TGTGCCAGCAGCTCCAATCCTATGCGGGACGGAGACACTGAAGCTTTCTTT.

The chain is built from TRBV10-2 and TRBJ1-2; 8 positions match TRBD1. The CDR3 has 15 amino acids. Germline CDR1 is WSHSY and CDR2 is SAAADI. Germline trimming cut 5 bases from V and 1 base from J; bases unmatched to any gene: 6. For the CDR3, the DNA is TGCGCCAGCAGTCTTGGGACAGGTGGTAACTATGGCTACACCTTC. Residues: CASSLGTGGNYGYTF.

V and J are TRBV5-5 and TRBJ2-7; D perhaps matches TRBD1 (6 bases). Trimming cost V 4 bases and J 4 bases, with 18 bases left between them. From germline, CDR1 is SGHKS and CDR2 YYEKEE (reference sequence). The CDR3 totals 15 residues. The CDR3: CASSRQGGGMYEQYF. The CDR3 region has the DNA TGTGCCAGCAGCCGCCAAGGGGGTGGAATGTACGAGCAGTACTTC.

The V gene is TRBV7-3, the J gene TRBJ2-2, with 8 bases matching TRBD1. The V gene end was trimmed by 1 base and the J gene end by 0 bases; junction bases not matched to a gene: 4. CDR1 and CDR2 from the germline V gene are SGHTA and FQGTGA. The CDR3 has 17 residues. Written as DNA, the CDR3 is TGTGCCAGCAGCTTAAGAGGGGACAGGACGAACACCGGGGAGCTGTTTTTT. Amino acids: CASSLRGDRTNTGELFF.

This clone was detected only once. The chain combines TRBV7-2 with TRBJ1-2; 8 positions agree with TRBD1. Germline V gene lookup returns CDR1 SGHTA and CDR2 FQGNSA. Losses at the gene ends were 5 bases for V and 7 bases for J; bases not matched to a gene: 6. The CDR3 runs 13 residues. CDR3 DNA sequence: TGTGCCAGCAGCCCTCAGGGGGCAAGTGGCTACACCTTC. The encoded protein is CASSPQGASGYTF.

The chain couples TRBV11-3 to TRBJ2-4, with D unresolved. V lost 0 bases to trimming and J lost 4 bases, with 4 bases between them. Germline CDR1 is SGHNT and CDR2 is YENEEA. CDR3 length: 13 residues. As DNA, the CDR3 is TGTGCCAGCAGCTTAGATCAGAAAAACATTCAGTACTTC. Protein sequence: CASSLDQKNIQYF. Full variable domain (outside the CDR3, taken from reference TRBV11-3 and TRBJ2-4): EAGVVQSPRYKIIEKKQPVAFWCNPISGHNTLYWYLQNLGQGPELLIRYENEEAVDDSQLPKDRFSAERLKGVDSTLKIQPAELGDSAVYLCASSLDQKNIQYFGAGTRLSVL.

The chain recombines TRBV19 with TRBJ2-1; 11 bases are a match to TRBD2. V gave up 5 bases and J gave up 3 bases; unmatched junction bases: 6. From germline, CDR1 is LNHDA and CDR2 SQIVND (reference sequence). The CDR3 runs 16 residues. The CDR3 DNA follows: TGTGCCAGTAGTTACGGGACTAGCGGCATCTACAATGAGCAGTTCTTC. Translating gives CASSYGTSGIYNEQFF.